This T cell receptor beta chain was documented in a study of blood T cells in healthy people across ages. Study-wide results and caveats: Naive and antigen-experienced cells were not separated, limiting conclusive comparison.

It was with a sample-barcoded 5' primer and a J-beta primer mix that a second PCR of roughly 7 to 11 cycles was run. MiXCR was run by TCRdb on the 5' RACE reads, yielding one entry per CDR3 protein. The sample contains about 900,000 distinct CDR3 sequences, 48% of which appear only once. The CDR3 extends over 14 amino acids. With 1 base removed from V and 4 bases from J, the gap between germline ends came to 10 bases. Germline-derived CDR1 and CDR2 are MDHEN and SYDVKM. Details on this clonotype: The antigen remains undetermined.

The TCR sequence derives from a man aged 30 to 39 in good health. The rearrangement uses TRBV28 and TRBJ2-5; no definite D call. The sample was blood. CDR3 bases: TGTGCCAGCAGTTTATCGGTCCCTTTAGAGACCCAGTACTTC. It translates to CASSLSVPLETQYF.